These 26 T cell receptor beta chains came from one sample sequenced in a study of T cell repertoires in cytomegalovirus infection. TCRdb redid the calling of the reads with MiXCR, one entry per CDR3 protein. The table lists 40,000 to 50,000 distinct CDR3 sequences, roughly 20% of them singletons. These TCRs' antigens remain unknown. The sequencing input was PBMCs, sequenced either directly or after in vitro stimulation (not recorded which). The receptors originated from a human donor in good health (CMV status not recorded). Some clones in this sample may be carry-over from other donors' samples.

This clonotype was counted ten times or more. The rearrangement links TRBV4-3 to TRBJ2-3; D is uncertain. Trimming pared 1 base from V and 4 bases from J, leaving 9 bases between. The CDR3 has 14 amino acids. Germline V gene sequence: CDR1 LGHNA, CDR2 YSLEER. Here the CDR3 DNA reads TGCGCCAGCAGCCAAGGAAGGGCCTCAGATACGCAGTATTTT. Its protein product is CASSQGRASDTQYF.

The chain is built from TRBV29-1 and TRBJ2-3; 7 nucleotides line up with TRBD2. This CDR3 contains 13 residues. Germline V CDR1 and CDR2: SQVTM, ANQGSEA. The V gene end was trimmed by 5 bases and the J gene end by 2 bases; junction bases not matched to a gene: 4. CDR3 sequence: CSVSSGTTDTQYF. DNA of the CDR3: TGCAGCGTTTCTAGCGGTACCACAGATACGCAGTATTTT.

The CDR3 nucleotides are TGTGCCAGCAGCTTTTCCGGGTTAGAGACCCAGTACTTC. Amino acids: CASSFSGLETQYF. The V call is TRBV5-4, the J call TRBJ2-5; D is undetermined. The CDR3 has 13 residues. Germline CDR1 SGHNT, CDR2 YYREEE (reference sequence). V lost 2 bases and J 4 bases, leaving 9 bases between the germline ends.

The chain is built from TRBV6-2 or TRBV6-3 and TRBJ2-7; TRBD2 matches 9 bases. The V gene's germline CDR1 is MNHEY and CDR2 SVGEGT. The CDR3 is 15 amino acids. V was pared by 8 bases and J by 5 bases, with 13 bases of the junction left unmatched. CDR3 DNA: TGTGCCAGCGCCGACGGGGGAGCGGGGGGCGACGAGCAGTACTTC. Translation gives CASADGGAGGDEQYF.

There are a few counts of this clonotype. The CDR3 loop reads CAISEKAGAYNEQFF. The DNA of the CDR3 is TGTGCCATCAGTGAGAAAGCGGGGGCTTACAATGAGCAGTTCTTC. The gene calls are TRBV10-3 and TRBJ2-1; TRBD2 matches 8 bases. The V gene end was trimmed by 2 bases and the J gene end by 4 bases; junction bases not matched to a gene: 4. The germline V gene encodes CDR1 ENHRY and CDR2 SYGVKD. The CDR3 sequence is 15 residues long.

This clonotype was seen ten or more times. The V gene is TRBV11-2, the J gene TRBJ2-7; tentatively, D is TRBD1 (6 bases). The CDR3 is 14 residues long. Germline CDR1 and CDR2: SGHAT and FQNNGV. The V end was cut by 0 bases, the J end by 0 bases, with 6 bases between. CDR3 amino acids: CASSLEDSSYEQYF. The CDR3 DNA is TGTGCCAGCAGCTTAGAGGACAGCTCCTACGAGCAGTACTTC.

This clonotype appeared many times. The V call is TRBV28, the J call TRBJ2-5, with D possibly matching TRBD1 (5 bases). CDR1 is MDHEN, CDR2 SYDVKM, per germline. This CDR3 contains 15 residues. Between the trimmed V and J ends, which lost 0 bases and 2 bases, there was a span of 10 bases. The CDR3 DNA reads as TGTGCCAGCAGTTTATGGGGGCAATCTCAAGAGACCCAGTACTTC. This translates into CASSLWGQSQETQYF.

The rearrangement links TRBV30 to TRBJ1-2, with TRBD1 as a possible D gene (5 bases). The germline gives CDR1 GTSNPN, CDR2 SVGIG (reference sequence). Trimming took off 2 bases at V and 4 bases at J, with 14 bases between the two ends. CDR3 size: 14 residues. CDR3 in DNA: TGTGCCTGGAGTCGGGACTACAGATCCTATGGCTACACCTTC. It encodes CAWSRDYRSYGYTF.

This clonotype was seen ten or more times. V gene TRBV27 combines with J gene TRBJ2-1, with 9 positions matching TRBD2. V lost 5 bases to trimming and J lost 0 bases; unmatched junction nucleotides: 8. Germline V gene lookup returns CDR1 MNHEY and CDR2 SMNVEV (reference sequence). The CDR3 covers 17 residues. Here the CDR3 reads CASSPGRLAASYNEQFF. The CDR3, as DNA: TGTGCCAGCAGTCCTGGGAGACTAGCGGCCTCCTACAATGAGCAGTTCTTC.

This clonotype was seen only a few times. The chain combines TRBV6-2 or TRBV6-3 with TRBJ2-5, with TRBD2 as a possible D gene (5 bases). The CDR3 is 15 residues long. Germline CDR1 is MNHEY and CDR2 is SVGEGT. V gave up 2 bases and J gave up 4 bases, with 14 bases separating them. The CDR3 DNA sequence: TGTGCCAGCAGTTACGTAGGGCTAGCTGGAGAGACCCAGTACTTC. It yields the protein CASSYVGLAGETQYF.

The table lists this clonotype with many counts. The CDR3 reads CASSLLENLNEAFF. The CDR3 DNA is TGTGCCAGCAGCTTACTAGAGAACCTAAATGAAGCTTTCTTT. J is TRBJ1-1 and V is TRBV7-9, with D unclear. Germline V gene sequence: CDR1 SEHNR, CDR2 FQNEAQ (reference sequence). Trimming stripped 2 bases from V and 7 bases from J, with 14 bases between. CDR3 length: 14 amino acids.

This clonotype was recorded at least ten times. This chain uses TRBV10-3 with TRBJ1-5; 7 nucleotides line up with TRBD1. The CDR3 loop spans 14 amino acids. Germline V lookup: CDR1 ENHRY, CDR2 SYGVKD. Germline trimming cut 10 bases from V and 5 bases from J; bases unmatched to any gene: 11. CDR3 bases: TGTGCCACCAAGGACCGGGACAGATATCAGCCCCAGCATTTT. Translated: CATKDRDRYQPQHF.

The chain couples TRBV11-2 to TRBJ1-2; D ambiguous. CDR3 length: 14 amino acids. V gave up 1 base and J gave up 4 bases, with 10 bases separating them. Germline V CDR1 and CDR2: SGHAT, FQNNGV. CDR3 sequence: CASSLVDRGYGYTF. The DNA for the CDR3 is TGTGCCAGCAGCTTAGTTGACCGGGGCTATGGCTACACCTTC.

This clonotype was seen repeatedly, ten times or more. This chain joins TRBV10-3 and TRBJ2-3, with 11 bases lining up with TRBD1. Germline-derived CDR1 and CDR2 are ENHRY and SYGVKD. Germline trimming cut 6 bases from V and 5 bases from J; bases unmatched to any gene: 7. The CDR3 sequence is 15 residues long. The CDR3 coding sequence is TGTGCCATCAGAGAACCCGGGACAGGGGGAGATACGCAGTATTTT. This codes for CAIREPGTGGDTQYF.

This clonotype has just one count. This may come from a read error, since a much larger clone is one base off. This likely comes from a read error, as the CDR3 has no conserved phenylalanine or tryptophan at its end. The gene calls are TRBV5-1 and TRBJ2-7, with 9 bases fitting TRBD1. The CDR3 runs to 14 residues. Germline V gene sequence: CDR1 SGHRS, CDR2 YFSETQ. The ends lost 2 bases at V and 2 bases at J; junction bases unmatched: 2. The DNA of the CDR3 is TGCGCCAGCAGCTTTCGACAGGGGGCCTACGAGCAGTACTAC. Translation: CASSFRQGAYEQYY.

Remarks on this clonotype: The junction and the germline gene differ at one end; a read error may be behind it. The chain couples TRBV11-2 to TRBJ1-5; a weak D match, TRBD1 (5 bases). In germline, CDR1 is SGHAT, CDR2 FQNNGV. This CDR3 is 13 amino acids long. Here the CDR3 reads CASSLGQTQPHHF. The CDR3 DNA reads TGTGCCAGCAGCTTAGGACAGACTCAGCCCCACCATTTT.

This clonotype showed up many times. The V call is TRBV7-2, the J call TRBJ1-1; D is possibly TRBD1 (5 bases). CDR3 length: 15 amino acids. V shed 8 bases and J shed 0 bases, with 16 bases lying between them. Germline V lookup: CDR1 SGHTA, CDR2 FQGNSA. Here the CDR3 reads CASGRGGTMNTEAFF. The CDR3 bases are TGTGCCAGCGGGAGGGGCGGTACCATGAACACTGAAGCTTTCTTT.

This clonotype occurred many times. A read error may explain this, as a much larger clone is one base away. The gene calls are TRBV7-2 and TRBJ1-1; D is undetermined. Looked up from germline, CDR1 is SGHTA and CDR2 is FQGNSA. The length of the CDR3 is 13 residues. Deletions cut 0 bases from V and 1 base from J, with 3 bases between. CDR3 protein: CASSLAGNTEAFF. The CDR3 nucleotides read TGTGCCAGCAGCTTAGCCGGGAACACTGAAGCTTTCTTT.

This clonotype was recorded many times. This chain links TRBV12-3 or TRBV12-4 with TRBJ2-5, with D unclear. V lost 3 bases, J lost 2 bases, and 7 bases lay in between. The CDR3 has 13 residues. Here the CDR3 reads CASSFTDQETQYF. In DNA form, the CDR3 reads TGTGCCAGCAGTTTCACGGATCAAGAGACCCAGTACTTC.

This clonotype came up many times. The chain uses TRBV7-2 and TRBJ1-3, with D possibly being TRBD1 (5 bases). CDR1 is SGHTA and CDR2 is FQGNSA in the germline V gene. Trimming shortened V by 3 bases and J by 4 bases, and 7 bases separated the two germline ends. The CDR3 runs 13 residues. This chain's CDR3 is CASSFNRGNTIYF. CDR3 DNA sequence: TGTGCCAGCAGCTTCAACAGGGGAAACACCATATATTTT.

V is TRBV5-1 and J is TRBJ2-5, with 9 bases aligning to TRBD2. Germline CDR1 SGHRS, CDR2 YFSETQ. Losses at the gene ends were 4 bases for V and 5 bases for J; bases not matched to a gene: 9. This CDR3 has 15 amino acids. The CDR3 loop is CASSPLAGAGETQYF. The CDR3 nucleotides read TGCGCCAGCAGCCCCTTAGCGGGGGCGGGGGAGACCCAGTACTTC.

This clonotype was recorded a few times. The V gene is TRBV20-1, the J gene TRBJ2-3; perhaps TRBD2 as D (5 bases). Germline V CDR1 and CDR2: DFQATT, SNEGSKA (reference sequence). The CDR3 is 14 amino acids. V lost 3 bases to trimming and J lost 3 bases, with 13 bases between them. CDR3: CSASGVVGTDTQYF. CDR3 nucleotide sequence: TGCAGTGCTAGCGGGGTGGTGGGTACAGATACGCAGTATTTT.

V is TRBV6-1 and J is TRBJ2-5; perhaps TRBD1 as D (5 bases). Germline CDR1 and CDR2: MNHNS and SASEGT. This CDR3 comprises 14 residues. V shed 7 bases and J shed 3 bases, with 15 bases lying between them. The CDR3 region is CASKDSWGKETQYF. In nucleotides, the CDR3 is TGTGCCAGCAAAGACAGCTGGGGAAAAGAGACCCAGTACTTC.

This chain uses TRBV20-1 with TRBJ1-5, with TRBD1 matching over 7 bases. Germline loops: CDR1 DFQATT, CDR2 SNEGSKA (reference sequence). CDR3 length equals 15 residues. After removal of 4 bases from V and 2 bases from J, the junction contained 8 bases not matched to a gene. The CDR3 here is CSAIRDRGGNQPQHF. CDR3 nucleotides: TGCAGTGCTATCCGGGACAGAGGGGGCAATCAGCCCCAGCATTTT.

The chain employs TRBV2 and TRBJ2-1; D unresolved. This CDR3 spans 12 amino acids. Trimming cost V 7 bases and J 6 bases, with 10 bases left between them. The germline V gene has CDR1 SNHLY and CDR2 FYNNEI. The CDR3 sequence is CASNGRVNEQFF. CDR3 nucleotide sequence: TGTGCCAGCAACGGGCGCGTCAATGAGCAGTTCTTC.

The V call is TRBV5-1, the J call TRBJ1-1, with 10 bases identical to TRBD1. The CDR3 consists of 14 residues. Germline CDR1 SGHRS, CDR2 YFSETQ. V lost 4 bases and J lost 5; bases outside the gene matches: 5. CDR3 nucleotides: TGCGCCAGCAGCGGGACAGGGGTGGTGACTGAAGCTTTCTTT. This sequence encodes CASSGTGVVTEAFF.